This T cell receptor beta chain derives from a study of tumor and adjacent non-tumor tissue in lung cancer. About the research overall: Histology: about a dozen adenocarcinoma, a couple of squamous cell carcinoma, 1 small cell lung cancer. Aged about 31 to 80 years, patients included nine to ten men and 4 to 6 women with stage I to III disease.

With regard to this clonotype: No antigen is known for it. Since a much larger clone is just one base distant, this may be a read error.

This sample's RNA came from whole unsorted tissue. General study results and limits: Tumor repertoires had a smaller top 100 clone share than normal lung.

Germline V gene lookup returns CDR1 DFQATT and CDR2 SNEGSKA (reference sequence). CDR3 length: 14 amino acids. V lost 5 bases to trimming and J lost 5 bases; unmatched junction nucleotides: 9. The library came from three nested PCR rounds adapted from ARM-PCR protocols. TCRdb called the multiplex PCR reads again in MiXCR, with one record for every CDR3 protein. Among 91,000 or so distinct CDR3 sequences listed, roughly 70% were seen once. The receptor comes from a man in his fifties or sixties with non-small cell lung cancer. V usage is TRBV20-1 and J usage is TRBJ1-3; 7 bases are shared with TRBD1. Source material: lung tumor tissue. Written as DNA, the CDR3 is TGCAGTGCTGTAGCCGTACAGGGGAGAAACACCATATATTTT. This translates into CSAVAVQGRNTIYF.